This T cell receptor (beta chain) was sequenced during a study of shared clonotypes between healthy human individuals. Study findings and constraints: Enrolling few donors narrowed the genetic and exposure-history diversity that was represented.

Naive CD8 cells comprised CD45RO-negative, CCR7-positively selected cells, excluding terminally differentiated effector memory CD45RA+ cells. As regards this clone: What it binds is not known. The sample carries other DNA sequences with the same CDR3.

The assay was carried out at the deep level. Sorted-subset replicate PCR reactions were performed with about 200 ng DNA, corresponding to 25,000 to 35,000 T cell genomes. Libraries were prepared by immunoSEQ multiplex PCR; TCRdb keeps only in-frame clonotypes and omits some of them. Here the sample spans roughly 2.1 million clones, 90% to 95% being singletons. From germline, CDR1 is MDHEN and CDR2 SYDVKM. The ends lost 6 bases at V and 4 bases at J; junction bases unmatched: 4. The CDR3 consists of 15 residues. This chain links TRBV28 with TRBJ2-2; TRBD2 matches 11 bases. The material sequenced was naive CD8+ T cells from PBMCs. The clonotype originates from a man aged 18 to 29 in good health. Some clones in this sample may be carry-over from other donors' samples. The CDR3 bases are TGTGCCAGCAGGGGGACTAGCGGAAGCACCGGGGAGCTGTTTTTT. Translating gives CASRGTSGSTGELFF.